This T cell receptor beta chain was sequenced for a study of control samples from healthy donors and cancer patients. Germline CDR1 is SNHLY and CDR2 is FYNNEI. CDR3 length equals 13 residues. On this clone: A read error may account for a junction end that differs from germline.

Produced via immunoSEQ multiplex PCR; TCRdb's table is partial and in-frame only. This table holds 95,000 to 150,000 clones, about 89% found once. The TCR comes from a man in his 60s in good health. This sequence joins TRBV2 and TRBJ2-2, with D possibly TRBD2 on 7 matching bases. The sequencing input was blood. The CDR3 loop is CASSEGGGGQLFF. The CDR3 coding sequence is TGTGCCAGCAGTGAAGGCGGGGGCGGGCAGCTGTTTTTT.